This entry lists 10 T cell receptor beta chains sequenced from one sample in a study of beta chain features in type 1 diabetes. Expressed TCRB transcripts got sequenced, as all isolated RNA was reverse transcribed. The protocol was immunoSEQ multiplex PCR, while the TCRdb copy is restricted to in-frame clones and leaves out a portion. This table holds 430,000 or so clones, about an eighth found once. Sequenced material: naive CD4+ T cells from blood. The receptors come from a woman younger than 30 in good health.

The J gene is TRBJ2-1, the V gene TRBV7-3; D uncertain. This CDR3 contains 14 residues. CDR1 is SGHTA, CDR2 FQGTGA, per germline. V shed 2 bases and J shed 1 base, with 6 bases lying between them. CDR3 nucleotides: TGTGCCAGCAGCTTAGGATCATCCTACAATGAGCAGTTCTTC. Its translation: CASSLGSSYNEQFF.

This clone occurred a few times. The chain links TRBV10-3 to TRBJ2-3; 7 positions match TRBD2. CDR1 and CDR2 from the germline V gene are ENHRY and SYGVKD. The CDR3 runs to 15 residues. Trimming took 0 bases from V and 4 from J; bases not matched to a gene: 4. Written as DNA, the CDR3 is TGTGCCATCAGTGAGTCCCCACGGGAGGCAGATACGCAGTATTTT. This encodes CAISESPREADTQYF.

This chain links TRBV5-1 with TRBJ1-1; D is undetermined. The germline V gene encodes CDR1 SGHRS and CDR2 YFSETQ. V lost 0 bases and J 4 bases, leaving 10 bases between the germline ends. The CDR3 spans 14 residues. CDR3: CASSLAASTTEAFF. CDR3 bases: TGCGCCAGCAGCTTGGCGGCCAGCACCACTGAAGCTTTCTTT.

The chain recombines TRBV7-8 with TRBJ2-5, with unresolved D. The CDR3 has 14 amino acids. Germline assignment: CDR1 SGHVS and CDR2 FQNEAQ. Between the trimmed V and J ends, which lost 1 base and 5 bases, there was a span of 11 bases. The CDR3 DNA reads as TGTGCCAGCAGCTTAGTGGAATGGACGGAGACCCAGTACTTC. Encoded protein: CASSLVEWTETQYF.

The CDR3 coding sequence is TGTGCCAGCAGCTCCACAGGGTTTAATGAAAAACTGTTTTTT. Translation gives CASSSTGFNEKLFF. The rearrangement joins TRBV7-8 to TRBJ1-4; maybe TRBD1 (6 bases). V gave up 4 bases and J gave up 4 bases, with 10 bases separating them. Germline loops: CDR1 SGHVS, CDR2 FQNEAQ. The CDR3 totals 14 residues.

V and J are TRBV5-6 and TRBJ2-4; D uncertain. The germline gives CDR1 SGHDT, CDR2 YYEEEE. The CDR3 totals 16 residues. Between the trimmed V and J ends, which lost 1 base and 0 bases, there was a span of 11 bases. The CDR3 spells CASSLTAALAKNIQYF. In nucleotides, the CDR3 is TGTGCCAGCAGCTTGACCGCGGCACTAGCCAAAAACATTCAGTACTTC. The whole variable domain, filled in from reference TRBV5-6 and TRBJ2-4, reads DAGVTQSPTHLIKTRGQQVTLRCSPKSGHDTVSWYQQALGQGPQFIFQYYEEEERQRGNFPDRFSGHQFPNYSSELNVNALLLGDSALYLCASSLTAALAKNIQYFGAGTRLSVL.

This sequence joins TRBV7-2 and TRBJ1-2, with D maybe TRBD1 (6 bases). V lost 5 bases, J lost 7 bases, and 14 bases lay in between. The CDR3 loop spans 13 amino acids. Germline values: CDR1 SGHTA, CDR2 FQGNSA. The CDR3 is CASSRQTGSGYTF. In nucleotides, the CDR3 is TGTGCCAGCAGCCGACAAACAGGGAGTGGCTACACCTTC.

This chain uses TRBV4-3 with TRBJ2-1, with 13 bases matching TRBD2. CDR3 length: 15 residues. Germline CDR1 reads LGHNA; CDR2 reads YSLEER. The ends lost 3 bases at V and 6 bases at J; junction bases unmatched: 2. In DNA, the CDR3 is TGCGCCAGCAGCCAGGGACTAGCGGGGTTCAATGAGCAGTTCTTC. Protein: CASSQGLAGFNEQFF.

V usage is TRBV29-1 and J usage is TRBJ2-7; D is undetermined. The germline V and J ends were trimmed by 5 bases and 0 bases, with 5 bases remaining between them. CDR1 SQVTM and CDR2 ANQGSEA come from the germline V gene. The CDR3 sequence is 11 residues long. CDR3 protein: CSVWTSYEQYF. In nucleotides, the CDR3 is TGCAGCGTTTGGACCTCCTACGAGCAGTACTTC.

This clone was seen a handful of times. CDR3 nucleotide sequence: TGCGCCAGCAGCTTCGGGGACAGTTCCTACGAGCAGTACGTC. Amino acids: CASSFGDSSYEQYV. The V call is TRBV5-1, the J call TRBJ2-7; 7 positions match TRBD1. J lost 1 base, V lost 2 bases, and 3 bases had no gene match. The CDR3 runs to 14 residues. The V gene's germline CDR1 is SGHRS and CDR2 YFSETQ.